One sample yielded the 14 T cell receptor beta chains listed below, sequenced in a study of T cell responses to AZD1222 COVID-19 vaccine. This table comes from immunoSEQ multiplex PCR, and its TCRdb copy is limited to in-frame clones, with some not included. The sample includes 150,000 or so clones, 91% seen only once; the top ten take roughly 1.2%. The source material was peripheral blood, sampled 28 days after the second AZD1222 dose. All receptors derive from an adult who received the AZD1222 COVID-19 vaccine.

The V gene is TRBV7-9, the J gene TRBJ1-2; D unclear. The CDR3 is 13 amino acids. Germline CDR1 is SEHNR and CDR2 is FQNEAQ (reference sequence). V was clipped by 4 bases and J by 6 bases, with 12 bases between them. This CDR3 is CASSSQMTHGYTF. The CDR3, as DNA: TGTGCCAGCAGCTCGCAAATGACACATGGCTACACCTTC.

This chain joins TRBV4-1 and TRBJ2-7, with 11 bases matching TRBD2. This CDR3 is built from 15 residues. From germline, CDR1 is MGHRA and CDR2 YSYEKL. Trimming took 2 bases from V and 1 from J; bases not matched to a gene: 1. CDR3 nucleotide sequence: TGCGCCAGCAGCCAAAGACTAGCGGGATCCTACGAGCAGTACTTC. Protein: CASSQRLAGSYEQYF.

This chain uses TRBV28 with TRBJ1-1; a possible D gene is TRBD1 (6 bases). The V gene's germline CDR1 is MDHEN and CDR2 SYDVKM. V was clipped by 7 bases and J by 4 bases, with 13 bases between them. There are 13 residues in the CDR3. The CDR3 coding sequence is TGTGCCAGCACGCACAGGGAAACCACTGAAGCTTTCTTT. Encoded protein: CASTHRETTEAFF.

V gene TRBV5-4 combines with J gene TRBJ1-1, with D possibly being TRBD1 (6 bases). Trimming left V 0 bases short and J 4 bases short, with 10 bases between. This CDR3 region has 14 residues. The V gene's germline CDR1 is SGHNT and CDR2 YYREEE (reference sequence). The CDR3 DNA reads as TGTGCCAGCAGCTTGGAGCAGGGGAGCACTGAAGCTTTCTTT. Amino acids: CASSLEQGSTEAFF.

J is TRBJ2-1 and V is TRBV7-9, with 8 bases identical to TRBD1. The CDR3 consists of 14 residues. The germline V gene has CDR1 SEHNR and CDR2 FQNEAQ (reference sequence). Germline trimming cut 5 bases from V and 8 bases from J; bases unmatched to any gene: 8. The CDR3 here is CASSLDRDGDEQFF. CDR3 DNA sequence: TGTGCCAGCAGCCTGGACAGGGATGGGGATGAGCAGTTCTTC.

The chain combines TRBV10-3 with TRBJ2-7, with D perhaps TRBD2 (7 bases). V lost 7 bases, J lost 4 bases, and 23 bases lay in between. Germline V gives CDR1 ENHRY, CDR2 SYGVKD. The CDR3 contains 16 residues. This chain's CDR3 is CAITPSNWGGAYEQYF. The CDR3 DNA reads TGTGCCATCACCCCTAGTAATTGGGGGGGGGCTTACGAGCAGTACTTC.

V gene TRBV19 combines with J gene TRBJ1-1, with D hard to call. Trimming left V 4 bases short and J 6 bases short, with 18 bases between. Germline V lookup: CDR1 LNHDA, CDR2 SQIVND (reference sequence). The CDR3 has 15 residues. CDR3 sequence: CASSTSDGASSEAFF. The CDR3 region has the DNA TGTGCCAGTAGTACCTCGGACGGAGCCTCATCTGAAGCTTTCTTT.

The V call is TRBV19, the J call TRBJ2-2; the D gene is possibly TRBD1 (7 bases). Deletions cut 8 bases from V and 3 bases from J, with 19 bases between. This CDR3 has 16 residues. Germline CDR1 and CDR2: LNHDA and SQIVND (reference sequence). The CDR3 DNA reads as TGTGCCAGTGTCCCCCGGGGCAGGGGGGACACCGGGGAGCTGTTTTTT. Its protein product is CASVPRGRGDTGELFF.

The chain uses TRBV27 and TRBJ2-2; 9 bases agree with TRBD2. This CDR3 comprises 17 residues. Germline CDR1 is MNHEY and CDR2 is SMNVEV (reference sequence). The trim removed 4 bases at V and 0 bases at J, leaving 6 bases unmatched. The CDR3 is CASSSEAGGANTGELFF. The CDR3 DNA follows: TGTGCCAGCAGTTCAGAAGCGGGAGGTGCGAACACCGGGGAGCTGTTTTTT.

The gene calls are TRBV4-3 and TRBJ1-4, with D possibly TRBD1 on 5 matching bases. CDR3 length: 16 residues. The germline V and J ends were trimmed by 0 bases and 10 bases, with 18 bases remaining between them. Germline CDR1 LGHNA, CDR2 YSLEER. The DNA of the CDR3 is TGCGCCAGCAGCCAAGAGGCTGGGGCCCGTGCTGGAAAACTGTTTTTT. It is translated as CASSQEAGARAGKLFF.

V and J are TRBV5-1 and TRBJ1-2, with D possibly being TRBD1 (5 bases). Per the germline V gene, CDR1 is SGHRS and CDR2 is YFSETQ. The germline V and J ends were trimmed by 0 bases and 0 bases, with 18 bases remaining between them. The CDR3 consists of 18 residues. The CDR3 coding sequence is TGCGCCAGCAGCTTGGATGCCCCAGGGATAGGCACTAACTATGGCTACACCTTC. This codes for CASSLDAPGIGTNYGYTF. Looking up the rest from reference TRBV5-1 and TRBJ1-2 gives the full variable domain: KAGVTQTPRYLIKTRGQQVTLSCSPISGHRSVSWYQQTPGQGLQFLFEYFSETQRNKGNFPGRFSGRQFSNSRSEMNVSTLELGDSALYLCASSLDAPGIGTNYGYTFGSGTRLTVV.

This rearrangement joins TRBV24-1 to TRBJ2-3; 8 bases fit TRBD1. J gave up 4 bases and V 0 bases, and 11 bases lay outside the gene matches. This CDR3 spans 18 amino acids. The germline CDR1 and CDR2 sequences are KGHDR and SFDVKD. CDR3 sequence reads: CATSDLRGQGANPDTQYF. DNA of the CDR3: TGTGCCACCAGTGATTTGCGGGGGCAGGGGGCTAATCCAGATACGCAGTATTTT.

CDR3 sequence reads: CASSSSQLFRYTF. CDR3 DNA: TGTGCCAGCAGTTCTAGTCAACTGTTTCGCTACACCTTC. The rearrangement links TRBV6-5 to TRBJ1-2; D gene ambiguous. CDR1 and CDR2 (germline): MNHEY, SVGAGI. Trimming removed 4 bases from V and 9 bases from J, with 15 bases in between. This CDR3 comprises 13 residues.

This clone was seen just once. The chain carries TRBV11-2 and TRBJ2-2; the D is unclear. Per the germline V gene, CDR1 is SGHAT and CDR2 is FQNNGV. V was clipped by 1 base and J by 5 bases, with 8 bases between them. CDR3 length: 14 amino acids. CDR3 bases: TGTGCCAGCAGCTTAGTTCCAGAAACCGGGGAGCTGTTTTTT. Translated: CASSLVPETGELFF.